This entry lists 19 T cell receptor beta chains sequenced from one sample in a study of a mutant IDH1 vaccine in newly diagnosed glioma. Clones were sequenced by immunoSEQ multiplex PCR, and TCRdb holds only the in-frame ones, with some missing. Seen here are approximately 67,000 clones, around four fifths observed once, and the top ten hold 4.6%. Time point specified: baseline, week 1 (first vaccination visit). The treatment was: pre-vaccination baseline after standard-of-care therapy. The sequenced sample was peripheral blood mononuclear cells (PBMCs), obtained from a glioma patient treated with radiotherapy, temozolomide or both. The source of these receptors is a woman younger than 35 with glioma. Some clones in this sample may be carry-over from other donors' samples.

This chain links TRBV6-5 with TRBJ2-3; 7 bases are a match to TRBD2. There are 15 residues in the CDR3. Unmatched junction bases numbered 6, after V lost 2 bases and J lost 4 bases. Germline lookup yields CDR1 MNHEY and CDR2 SVGAGI. CDR3 residues: CASSYERRGSDTQYF. The CDR3 bases are TGTGCCAGCAGTTACGAACGGCGGGGGTCAGATACGCAGTATTTT.

This clone appeared a single time. The chain links TRBV6-1 to TRBJ2-3; TRBD1 is a possible D gene (6 bases). V gave up 1 base and J gave up 1 base, with 9 bases separating them. CDR1 is MNHNS, CDR2 SASEGT, per germline. This CDR3 has 15 amino acids. The CDR3 coding sequence is TGTGCCAGCAGTGAAGTGGCAGGGGGCACAGATACGCAGTATTTT. Protein product: CASSEVAGGTDTQYF.

The V gene is TRBV7-2, the J gene TRBJ1-1; 8 nucleotides agree with TRBD1. Germline V gene lookup returns CDR1 SGHTA and CDR2 FQGNSA. Trimming cost V 1 base and J 4 bases; bases outside gene matches: 2. The CDR3 is 14 residues long. The CDR3 loop is CASSLDTGGTEAFF. The CDR3, as DNA: TGTGCCAGCAGCTTAGACACAGGGGGCACTGAAGCTTTCTTT.

This chain joins TRBV25-1 and TRBJ1-2; 8 bases are a match to TRBD1. V lost 5 bases to trimming and J lost 2 bases; unmatched junction nucleotides: 1. Per germline, CDR1 MGHDK and CDR2 SYGVNS. The CDR3 extends over 13 amino acids. The CDR3 DNA follows: TGTGCCAGCAGTAGGACAGGGAACTATGGCTACACCTTC. Translating it yields CASSRTGNYGYTF.

The V gene is TRBV6-1, the J gene TRBJ2-3; no definite D call. The V end was cut by 3 bases, the J end by 0 bases, with 10 bases between. Germline CDR1 and CDR2: MNHNS and SASEGT. The CDR3 sequence is 15 residues long. CDR3 in amino acids: CASSEFAISTDTQYF. The CDR3, as DNA: TGTGCCAGCAGTGAGTTCGCAATTAGCACAGATACGCAGTATTTT.

This sequence joins TRBV7-2 and TRBJ2-5; 8 nucleotides agree with TRBD2. Germline assignment: CDR1 SGHTA and CDR2 FQGNSA. The length of the CDR3 is 14 residues. V gave up 4 bases and J gave up 5 bases; unmatched junction bases: 6. The CDR3 spells CASSSDRLAETQYF. Written as DNA, the CDR3 is TGTGCCAGCAGCTCCGACAGACTAGCGGAGACCCAGTACTTC.

V usage is TRBV25-1 and J usage is TRBJ2-1, with TRBD1 identical over 12 bases. This CDR3 has 17 amino acids. CDR1 MGHDK and CDR2 SYGVNS come from the germline V gene. Trimming cost V 4 bases and J 3 bases; bases outside gene matches: 7. CDR3 region: CASSGDRGLPLYNEQFF. CDR3 coding DNA: TGTGCCAGCAGTGGGGACAGGGGGCTTCCCCTCTACAATGAGCAGTTCTTC.

J is TRBJ1-1 and V is TRBV4-3, with D unclear. Trimming pared 4 bases from V and 0 bases from J, leaving 6 bases between. The V gene's germline CDR1 is LGHNA and CDR2 YSLEER. CDR3 length: 13 amino acids. The CDR3 loop reads CASSLDLNTEAFF. The CDR3 DNA is TGCGCCAGCAGCCTAGATCTGAACACTGAAGCTTTCTTT.

The chain carries TRBV5-5 and TRBJ1-2; TRBD1 aligns across 7 bases. V was pared by 2 bases and J by 4 bases, with 8 bases of the junction left unmatched. This CDR3 is 15 amino acids long. Germline V gene sequence: CDR1 SGHKS, CDR2 YYEKEE (reference sequence). The CDR3 DNA sequence: TGTGCCAGCAGCTTCCGGGACAGCAATTTCTATGGCTACACCTTC. Protein: CASSFRDSNFYGYTF. The full variable domain, completed using reference TRBV5-5 and TRBJ1-2, is DAGVTQSPTHLIKTRGQQVTLRCSPISGHKSVSWYQQVLGQGPQFIFQYYEKEERGRGNFPDRFSARQFPNYSSELNVNALLLGDSALYLCASSFRDSNFYGYTFGSGTRLTVV.

The chain is built from TRBV7-2 and TRBJ2-3; D gene unclear. This CDR3 is 14 amino acids long. Germline-derived CDR1 and CDR2 are SGHTA and FQGNSA. Trimming removed 2 bases at V and 4 bases at J, with 10 bases between. The CDR3 DNA is TGTGCCAGCAGCTTAAACTCCCTGGCAGATACGCAGTATTTT. It codes for CASSLNSLADTQYF.

The V call is TRBV2, the J call TRBJ2-7, with 7 positions matching TRBD2. Trimming cost V 7 bases and J 0 bases; bases outside gene matches: 6. Germline assignment: CDR1 SNHLY and CDR2 FYNNEI. The CDR3 covers 14 residues. The DNA of the CDR3 is TGTGCCAGCAAGTGGGGGGGTAGCTCCTACGAGCAGTACTTC. It codes for CASKWGGSSYEQYF.

This clone was counted a few times. The V and J genes are TRBV5-6 and TRBJ2-7, with D hard to call. Trimming left V 0 bases short and J 2 bases short, with 9 bases between. The CDR3 runs 14 residues. In germline, CDR1 is SGHDT, CDR2 YYEEEE. The CDR3 DNA reads TGTGCCAGCAGCTTGGGCCATTCTCCCTACGAGCAGTACTTC. This translates into CASSLGHSPYEQYF.

This chain joins TRBV9 and TRBJ2-3, with D perhaps matching TRBD1 or TRBD2 (5 bases each). Trimming removed 6 bases at V and 2 bases at J, with 13 bases between. This CDR3 spans 14 amino acids. Germline V gives CDR1 SGDLS, CDR2 YYNGEE. The CDR3 DNA is TGTGCCAGCAACCGGGACGGATACACAGATACGCAGTATTTT. Residues: CASNRDGYTDTQYF.

This chain joins TRBV5-1 and TRBJ2-7; TRBD2 is a possible D gene (6 bases). There are 16 residues in the CDR3. The V end lost 0 bases, the J end lost 2 bases, and 15 bases lay between the germline ends. Per the germline V gene, CDR1 is SGHRS and CDR2 is YFSETQ. This CDR3 is CASSLEGGTGTYEQYF. The CDR3 DNA follows: TGCGCCAGCAGCTTGGAAGGCGGGACCGGAACCTACGAGCAGTACTTC.

The V and J genes are TRBV5-6 and TRBJ1-2; 8 bases are a match to TRBD1. Germline V gives CDR1 SGHDT, CDR2 YYEEEE. V lost 2 bases and J lost 4; bases outside the gene matches: 7. CDR3 length: 15 amino acids. CDR3 amino acids: CASSFRGLGSYGYTF. In DNA form, the CDR3 reads TGTGCCAGCAGCTTCAGGGGGCTAGGGAGCTATGGCTACACCTTC.

V usage is TRBV7-9 and J usage is TRBJ1-1; no definite D call. Trimming shortened V by 6 bases and J by 3 bases, and 17 bases separated the two germline ends. This CDR3 is 15 amino acids long. CDR1 and CDR2 (germline): SEHNR, FQNEAQ (reference sequence). The CDR3 DNA follows: TGTGCCAGCAGTGGCGCCGCGGGGAAGGACACTGAAGCTTTCTTT. It translates to CASSGAAGKDTEAFF.

This rearrangement joins TRBV5-1 to TRBJ1-6; the D is unclear. CDR3 size: 16 residues. Trimming shortened V by 0 bases and J by 6 bases, and 13 bases separated the two germline ends. Germline lookup yields CDR1 SGHRS and CDR2 YFSETQ. In DNA, the CDR3 is TGCGCCAGCAGCTTGGGACTGTCGTTGGGTAATTCACCCCTCCACTTT. This encodes CASSLGLSLGNSPLHF.

The table lists this clone with a few counts. V and J are TRBV2 and TRBJ2-7, with TRBD1 identical over 8 bases. Germline-derived CDR1 and CDR2 are SNHLY and FYNNEI. Losses at the gene ends were 4 bases for V and 6 bases for J; bases not matched to a gene: 5. The CDR3 is 13 residues long. The CDR3 DNA is TGTGCCAGCAGTGGGGCCAGGGGGCCCGAGCAGTACTTC. Translated: CASSGARGPEQYF.

Comments on this clone: As the CDR3 is not closed by the conserved phenylalanine or tryptophan, this likely results from a read error. It is unclear where the CDR3 begins or ends on the DNA, so no DNA is shown, and the CDR3 is as TCRdb lists it. The chain recombines TRBV27 with TRBJ1-2. The V gene's germline CDR1 is MNHEY and CDR2 SMNVEV (reference sequence). The CDR3 totals 8 residues, both ends included. The CDR3 reads CASSRPSS.